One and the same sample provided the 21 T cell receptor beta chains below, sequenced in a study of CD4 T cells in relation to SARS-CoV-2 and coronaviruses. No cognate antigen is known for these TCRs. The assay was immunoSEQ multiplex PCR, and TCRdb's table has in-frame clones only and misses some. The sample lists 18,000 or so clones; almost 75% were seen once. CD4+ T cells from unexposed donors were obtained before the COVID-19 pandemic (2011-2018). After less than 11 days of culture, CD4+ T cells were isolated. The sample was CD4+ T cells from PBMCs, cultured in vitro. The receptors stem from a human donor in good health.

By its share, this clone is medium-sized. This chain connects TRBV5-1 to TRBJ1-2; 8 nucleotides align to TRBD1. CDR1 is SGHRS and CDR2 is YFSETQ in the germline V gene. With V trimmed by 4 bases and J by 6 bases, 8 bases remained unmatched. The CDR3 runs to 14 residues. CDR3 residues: CASSASQGANGYTF. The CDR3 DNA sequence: TGCGCCAGCAGCGCGTCCCAGGGGGCTAATGGCTACACCTTC.

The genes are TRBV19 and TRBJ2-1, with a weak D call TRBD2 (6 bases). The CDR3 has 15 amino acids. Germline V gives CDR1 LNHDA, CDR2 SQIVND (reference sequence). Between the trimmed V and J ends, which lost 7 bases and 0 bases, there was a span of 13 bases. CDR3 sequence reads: CASNYAGSSYNEQFF. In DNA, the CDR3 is TGTGCCAGTAACTACGCGGGGAGCTCCTACAATGAGCAGTTCTTC.

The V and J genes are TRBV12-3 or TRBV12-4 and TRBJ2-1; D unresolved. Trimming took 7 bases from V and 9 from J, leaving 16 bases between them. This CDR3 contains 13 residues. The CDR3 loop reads CASTSTPRGEQFF. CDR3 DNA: TGTGCCAGCACCTCAACCCCCCGTGGTGAGCAGTTCTTC.

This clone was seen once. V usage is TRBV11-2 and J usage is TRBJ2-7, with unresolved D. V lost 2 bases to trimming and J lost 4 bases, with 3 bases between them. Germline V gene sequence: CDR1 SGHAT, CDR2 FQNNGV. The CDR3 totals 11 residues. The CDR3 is CASSLRYEQYF. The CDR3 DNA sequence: TGTGCCAGCAGCTTAAGGTACGAGCAGTACTTC.

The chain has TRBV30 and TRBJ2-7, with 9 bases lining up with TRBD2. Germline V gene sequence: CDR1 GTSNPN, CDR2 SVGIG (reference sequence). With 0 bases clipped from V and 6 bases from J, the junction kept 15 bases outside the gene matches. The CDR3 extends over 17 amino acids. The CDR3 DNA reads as TGTGCCTGGAGTGTCGGCAGGGTAAGCGGGAGGACGGGCGAGCAGTACTTC. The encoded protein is CAWSVGRVSGRTGEQYF.

This chain's CDR3 is CASSLSGTEQETQYF. The CDR3 region has the DNA TGTGCCAGCAGTTTATCCGGGACGGAACAAGAGACCCAGTACTTC. The chain has TRBV6-5 and TRBJ2-5; tentatively, D is TRBD1 or TRBD2 (5 bases each). CDR1 and CDR2 from the germline V gene are MNHEY and SVGAGI. V was cut by 4 bases and J by 2 bases, with 14 bases left in between. CDR3 length: 15 amino acids.

CDR3: CASTRGGTPSYEQYF. The CDR3 bases are TGTGCCAGCACTCGAGGGGGCACCCCCTCCTACGAGCAGTACTTC. The genes are TRBV11-2 and TRBJ2-7; 7 nucleotides match TRBD1. Trimming took 7 bases from V and 0 from J; bases not matched to a gene: 9. CDR1 SGHAT and CDR2 FQNNGV come from the germline V gene. There are 15 residues in the CDR3.

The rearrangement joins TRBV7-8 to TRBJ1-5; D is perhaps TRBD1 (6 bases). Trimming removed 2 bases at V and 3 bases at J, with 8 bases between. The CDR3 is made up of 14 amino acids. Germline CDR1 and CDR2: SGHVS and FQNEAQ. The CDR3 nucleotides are TGTGCCAGCAGCTTAAACAGGGACAATCAGCCCCAGCATTTT. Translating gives CASSLNRDNQPQHF. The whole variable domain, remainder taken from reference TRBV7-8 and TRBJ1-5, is GAGVSQSPRYKVAKRGQDVALRCDPISGHVSLFWYQQALGQGPEFLTYFQNEAQLDKSGLPSDRFFAERPEGSVSTLKIQRTQQEDSAVYLCASSLNRDNQPQHFGDGTRLSIL.

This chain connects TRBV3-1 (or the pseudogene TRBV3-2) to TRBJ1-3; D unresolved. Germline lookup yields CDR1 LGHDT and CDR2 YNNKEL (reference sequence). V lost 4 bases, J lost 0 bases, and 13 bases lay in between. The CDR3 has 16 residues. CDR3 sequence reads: CASSLESRTSGNTIYF. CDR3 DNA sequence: TGTGCCAGCAGCCTTGAATCGAGGACCTCTGGAAACACCATATATTTT.

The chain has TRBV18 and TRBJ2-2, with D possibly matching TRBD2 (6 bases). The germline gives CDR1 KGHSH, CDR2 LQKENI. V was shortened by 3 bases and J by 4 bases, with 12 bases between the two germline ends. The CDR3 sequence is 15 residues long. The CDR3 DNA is TGTGCCAGCTCACCCCTACGGACTACCACCGGGGAGCTGTTTTTT. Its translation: CASSPLRTTTGELFF. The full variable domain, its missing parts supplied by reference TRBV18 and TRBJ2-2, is NAGVMQNPRHLVRRRGQEARLRCSPMKGHSHVYWYRQLPEEGLKFMVYLQKENIIDESGMPKERFSAEFPKEGPSILRIQQVVRGDSAAYFCASSPLRTTTGELFFGEGSRLTVL.

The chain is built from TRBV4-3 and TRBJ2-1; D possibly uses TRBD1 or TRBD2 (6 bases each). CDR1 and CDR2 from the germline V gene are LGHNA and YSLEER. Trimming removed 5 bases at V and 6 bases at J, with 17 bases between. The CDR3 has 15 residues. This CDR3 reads CASSTGAGALNEQFF. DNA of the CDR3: TGCGCCAGCAGCACGGGGGCTGGGGCTCTCAATGAGCAGTTCTTC.

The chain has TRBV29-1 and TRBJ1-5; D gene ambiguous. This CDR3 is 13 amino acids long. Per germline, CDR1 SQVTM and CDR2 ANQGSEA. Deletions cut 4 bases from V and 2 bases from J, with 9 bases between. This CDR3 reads CSVALGRNQPQHF. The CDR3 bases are TGCAGCGTTGCTCTGGGTCGCAATCAGCCCCAGCATTTT.

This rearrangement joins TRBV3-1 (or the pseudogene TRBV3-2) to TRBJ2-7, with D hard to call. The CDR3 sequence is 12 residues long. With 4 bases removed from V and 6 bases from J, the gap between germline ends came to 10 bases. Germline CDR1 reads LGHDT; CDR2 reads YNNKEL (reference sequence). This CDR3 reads CASSPRPGEQYF. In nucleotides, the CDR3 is TGTGCCAGCAGCCCTCGGCCCGGCGAGCAGTACTTC.

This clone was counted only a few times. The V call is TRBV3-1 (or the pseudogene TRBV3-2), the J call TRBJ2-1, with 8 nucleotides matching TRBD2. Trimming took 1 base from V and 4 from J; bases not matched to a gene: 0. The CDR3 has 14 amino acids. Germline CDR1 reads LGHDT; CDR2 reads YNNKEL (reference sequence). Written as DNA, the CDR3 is TGTGCCAGCAGCCAAGCGGGAGGGTACAATGAGCAGTTCTTC. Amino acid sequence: CASSQAGGYNEQFF.

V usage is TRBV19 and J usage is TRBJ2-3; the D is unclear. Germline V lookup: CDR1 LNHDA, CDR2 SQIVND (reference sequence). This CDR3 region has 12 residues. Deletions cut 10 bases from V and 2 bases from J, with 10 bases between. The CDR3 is CATSSSTDTQYF. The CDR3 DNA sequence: TGTGCCACCTCATCATCCACAGATACGCAGTATTTT.

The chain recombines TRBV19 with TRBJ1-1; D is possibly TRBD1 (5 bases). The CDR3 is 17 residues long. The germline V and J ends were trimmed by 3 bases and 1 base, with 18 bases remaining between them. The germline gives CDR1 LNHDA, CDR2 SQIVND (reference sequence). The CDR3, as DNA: TGTGCCAGTAGTATCGGGGGTAGTTCGTCTCCGAACACTGAAGCTTTCTTT. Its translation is CASSIGGSSSPNTEAFF.

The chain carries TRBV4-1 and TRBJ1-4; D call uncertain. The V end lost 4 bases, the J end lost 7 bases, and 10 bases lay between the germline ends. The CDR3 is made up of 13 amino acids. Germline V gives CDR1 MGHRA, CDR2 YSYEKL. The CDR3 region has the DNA TGCGCCAGCAGCCTCCGACTGGGTGAAAAACTGTTTTTT. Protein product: CASSLRLGEKLFF.

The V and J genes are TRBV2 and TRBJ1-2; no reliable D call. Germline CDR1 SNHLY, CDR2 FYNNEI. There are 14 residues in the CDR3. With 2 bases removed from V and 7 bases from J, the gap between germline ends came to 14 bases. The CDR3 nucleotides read TGTGCCAGCAGTGAATGGTCACAGTCGGCTGGCTACACCTTC. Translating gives CASSEWSQSAGYTF. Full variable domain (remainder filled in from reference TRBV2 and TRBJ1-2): EPEVTQTPSHQVTQMGQEVILRCVPISNHLYFYWYRQILGQKVEFLVSFYNNEISEKSEIFDDQFSVERPDGSNFTLKIRSTKLEDSAMYFCASSEWSQSAGYTFGSGTRLTVV.

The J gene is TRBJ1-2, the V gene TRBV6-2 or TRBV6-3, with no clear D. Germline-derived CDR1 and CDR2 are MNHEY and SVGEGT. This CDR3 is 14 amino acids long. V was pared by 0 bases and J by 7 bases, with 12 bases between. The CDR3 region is CASSYSTRRGGYTF. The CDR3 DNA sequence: TGTGCCAGCAGTTACTCGACACGGCGGGGTGGCTACACCTTC.

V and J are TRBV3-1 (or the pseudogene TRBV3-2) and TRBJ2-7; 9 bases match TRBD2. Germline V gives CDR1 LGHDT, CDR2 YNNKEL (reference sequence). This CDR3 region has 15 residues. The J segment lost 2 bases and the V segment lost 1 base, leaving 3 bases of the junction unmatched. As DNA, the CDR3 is TGTGCCAGCAGCCAAGGGCGGACTAGCGCCTACGAGCAGTACTTC. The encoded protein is CASSQGRTSAYEQYF.

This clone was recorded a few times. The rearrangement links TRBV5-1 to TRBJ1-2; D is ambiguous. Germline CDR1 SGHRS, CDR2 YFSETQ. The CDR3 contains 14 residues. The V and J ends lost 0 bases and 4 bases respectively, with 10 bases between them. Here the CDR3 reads CASSLDVSSYGYTF. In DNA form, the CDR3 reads TGCGCCAGCAGCTTGGATGTCAGTTCCTATGGCTACACCTTC.